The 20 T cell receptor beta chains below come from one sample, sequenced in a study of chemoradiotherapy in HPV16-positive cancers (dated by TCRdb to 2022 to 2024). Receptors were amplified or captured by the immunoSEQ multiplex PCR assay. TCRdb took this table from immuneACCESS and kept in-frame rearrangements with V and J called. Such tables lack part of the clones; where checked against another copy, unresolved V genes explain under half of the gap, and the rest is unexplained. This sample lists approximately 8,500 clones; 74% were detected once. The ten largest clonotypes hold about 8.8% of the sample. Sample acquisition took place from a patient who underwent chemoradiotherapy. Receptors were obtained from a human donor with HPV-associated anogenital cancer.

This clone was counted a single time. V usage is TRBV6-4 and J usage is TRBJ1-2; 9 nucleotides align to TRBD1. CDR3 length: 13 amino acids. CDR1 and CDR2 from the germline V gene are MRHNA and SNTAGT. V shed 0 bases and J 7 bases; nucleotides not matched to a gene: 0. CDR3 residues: CASSDSTGGGYTF. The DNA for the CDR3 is TGTGCCAGCAGTGACTCGACAGGGGGTGGCTACACCTTC.

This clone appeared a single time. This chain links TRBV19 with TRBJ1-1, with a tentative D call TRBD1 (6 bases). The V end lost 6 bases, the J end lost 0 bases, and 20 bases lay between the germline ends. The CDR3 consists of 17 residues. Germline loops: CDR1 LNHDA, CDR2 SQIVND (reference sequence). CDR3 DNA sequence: TGTGCCAGTAGGCGAGGGGGTCGTTCACTTATGAACACTGAAGCTTTCTTT. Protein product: CASRRGGRSLMNTEAFF.

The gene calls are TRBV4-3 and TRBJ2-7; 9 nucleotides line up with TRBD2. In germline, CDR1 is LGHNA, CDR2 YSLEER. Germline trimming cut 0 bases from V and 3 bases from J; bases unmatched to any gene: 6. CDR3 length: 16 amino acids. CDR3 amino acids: CASSQDLDSGSYEQYF. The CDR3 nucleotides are TGCGCCAGCAGCCAAGATTTAGATAGCGGGAGCTACGAGCAGTACTTC.

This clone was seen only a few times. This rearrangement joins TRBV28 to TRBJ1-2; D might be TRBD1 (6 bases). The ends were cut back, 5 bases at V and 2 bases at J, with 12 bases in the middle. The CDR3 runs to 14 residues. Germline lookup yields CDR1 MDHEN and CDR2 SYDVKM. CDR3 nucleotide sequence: TGTGCCAGCAGTGTCAGGGGTTCAAACTATGGCTACACCTTC. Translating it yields CASSVRGSNYGYTF.

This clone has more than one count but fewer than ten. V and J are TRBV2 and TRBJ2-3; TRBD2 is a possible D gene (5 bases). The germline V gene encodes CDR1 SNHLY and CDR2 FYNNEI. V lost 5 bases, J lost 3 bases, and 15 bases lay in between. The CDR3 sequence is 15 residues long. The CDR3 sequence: CASSPRRGRTDTQYF. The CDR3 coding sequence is TGTGCCAGCAGTCCCCGTAGAGGGCGAACAGATACGCAGTATTTT.

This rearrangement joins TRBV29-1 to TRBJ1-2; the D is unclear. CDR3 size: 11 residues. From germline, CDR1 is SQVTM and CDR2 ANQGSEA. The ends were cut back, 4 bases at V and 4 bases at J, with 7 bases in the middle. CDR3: CSVVGIYGYTF. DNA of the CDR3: TGCAGCGTTGTGGGGATCTATGGCTACACCTTC.

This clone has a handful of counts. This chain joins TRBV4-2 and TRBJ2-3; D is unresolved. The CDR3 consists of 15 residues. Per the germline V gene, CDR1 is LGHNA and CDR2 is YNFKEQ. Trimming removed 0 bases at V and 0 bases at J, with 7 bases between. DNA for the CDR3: TGTGCCAGCAGCCAAGAACTTGCGAGCACAGATACGCAGTATTTT. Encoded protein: CASSQELASTDTQYF.

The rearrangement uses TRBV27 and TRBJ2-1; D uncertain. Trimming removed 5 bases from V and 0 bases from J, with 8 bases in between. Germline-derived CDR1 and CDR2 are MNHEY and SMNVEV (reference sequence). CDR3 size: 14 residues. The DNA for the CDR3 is TGTGCCAGCAGTCCCCCGAGCTCCTACAATGAGCAGTTCTTC. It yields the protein CASSPPSSYNEQFF.

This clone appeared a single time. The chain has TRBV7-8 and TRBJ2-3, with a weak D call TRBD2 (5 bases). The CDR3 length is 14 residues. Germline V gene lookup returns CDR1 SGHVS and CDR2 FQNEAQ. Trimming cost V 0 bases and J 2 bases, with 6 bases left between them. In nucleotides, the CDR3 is TGTGCCAGCAGCTTAGCGGGAGACACAGATACGCAGTATTTT. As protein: CASSLAGDTDTQYF.

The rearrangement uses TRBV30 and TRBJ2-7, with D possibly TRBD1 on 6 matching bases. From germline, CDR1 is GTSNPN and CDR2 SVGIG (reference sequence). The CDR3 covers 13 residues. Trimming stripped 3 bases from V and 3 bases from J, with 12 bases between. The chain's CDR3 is CAWSVGQSYEQYF. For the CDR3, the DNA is TGTGCCTGGAGCGTCGGACAGAGCTACGAGCAGTACTTC.

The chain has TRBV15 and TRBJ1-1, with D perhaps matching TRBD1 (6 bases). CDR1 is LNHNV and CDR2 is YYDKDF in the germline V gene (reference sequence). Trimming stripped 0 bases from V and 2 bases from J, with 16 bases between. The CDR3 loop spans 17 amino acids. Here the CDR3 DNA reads TGTGCCACCAGCAGAGATTCTTTGGGGGCGGATAACACTGAAGCTTTCTTT. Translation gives CATSRDSLGADNTEAFF.

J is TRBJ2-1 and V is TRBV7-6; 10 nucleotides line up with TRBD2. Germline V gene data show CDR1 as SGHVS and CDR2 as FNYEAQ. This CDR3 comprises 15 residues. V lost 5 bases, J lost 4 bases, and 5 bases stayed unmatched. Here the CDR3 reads CASSPGLAEYNEQFF. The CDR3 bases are TGTGCCAGCAGCCCCGGACTAGCGGAATACAATGAGCAGTTCTTC.

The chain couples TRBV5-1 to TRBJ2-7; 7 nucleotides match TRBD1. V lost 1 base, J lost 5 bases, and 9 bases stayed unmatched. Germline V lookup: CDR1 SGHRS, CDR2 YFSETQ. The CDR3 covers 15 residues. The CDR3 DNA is TGCGCCAGCAGCTTGATATCGACAGGGTTGCACGAGCAGTACTTC. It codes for CASSLISTGLHEQYF.

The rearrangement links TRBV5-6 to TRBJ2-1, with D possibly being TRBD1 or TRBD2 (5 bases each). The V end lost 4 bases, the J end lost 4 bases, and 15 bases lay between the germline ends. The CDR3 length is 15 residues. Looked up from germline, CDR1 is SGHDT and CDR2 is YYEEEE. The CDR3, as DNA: TGTGCCAGCAGCCCCGGGATCAGGGAATACAATGAGCAGTTCTTC. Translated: CASSPGIREYNEQFF.

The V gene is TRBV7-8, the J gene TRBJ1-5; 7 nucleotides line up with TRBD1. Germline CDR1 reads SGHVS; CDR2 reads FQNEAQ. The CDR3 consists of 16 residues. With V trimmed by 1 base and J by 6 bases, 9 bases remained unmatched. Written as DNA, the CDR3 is TGTGCCAGCAGCTTAGAGGGGGCTAGATTTGGTCAGCCCCAGCATTTT. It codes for CASSLEGARFGQPQHF.

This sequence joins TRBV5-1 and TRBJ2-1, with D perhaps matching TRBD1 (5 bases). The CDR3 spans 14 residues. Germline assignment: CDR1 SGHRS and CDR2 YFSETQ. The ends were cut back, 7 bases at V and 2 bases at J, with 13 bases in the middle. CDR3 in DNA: TGCGCCAGCGGCCAAGAGACAGCCTACAATGAGCAGTTCTTC. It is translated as CASGQETAYNEQFF.

CDR3 loop: CASSQPGQVPYEQYF. The CDR3 bases are TGCGCCAGCAGCCAACCGGGACAGGTCCCCTACGAGCAGTACTTC. The V and J genes are TRBV4-1 and TRBJ2-7; TRBD1 agrees at 8 bases. The CDR3 loop spans 15 amino acids. Germline-derived CDR1 and CDR2 are MGHRA and YSYEKL. Losses at the gene ends were 2 bases for V and 2 bases for J; bases not matched to a gene: 5.

CDR3 amino acids: CASSYENSGTGELFF. Written as DNA, the CDR3 is TGTGCCAGCAGCTACGAGAATAGCGGGACCGGGGAGCTGTTTTTT. The chain employs TRBV11-3 and TRBJ2-2; 7 bases map to TRBD2. V shed 4 bases and J 5 bases; nucleotides not matched to a gene: 7. Germline V lookup: CDR1 SGHNT, CDR2 YENEEA. CDR3 length equals 15 residues.

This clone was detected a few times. Written as DNA, the CDR3 is TGTGCCAGCAGCCACGTATCTGGGGCCAACGTCCTGACTTTC. Encoded protein: CASSHVSGANVLTF. V and J are TRBV14 and TRBJ2-6; no firm D call. This CDR3 contains 14 residues. Germline V CDR1 and CDR2: SGHDN, FVKESK. V lost 3 bases and J 1 base, leaving 4 bases between the germline ends.

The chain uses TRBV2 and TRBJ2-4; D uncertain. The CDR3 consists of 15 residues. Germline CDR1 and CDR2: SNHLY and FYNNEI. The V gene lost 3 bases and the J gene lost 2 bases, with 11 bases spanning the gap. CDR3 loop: CASSDFWVSKNIQYF. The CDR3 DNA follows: TGTGCCAGCAGTGACTTCTGGGTTTCCAAAAACATTCAGTACTTC.